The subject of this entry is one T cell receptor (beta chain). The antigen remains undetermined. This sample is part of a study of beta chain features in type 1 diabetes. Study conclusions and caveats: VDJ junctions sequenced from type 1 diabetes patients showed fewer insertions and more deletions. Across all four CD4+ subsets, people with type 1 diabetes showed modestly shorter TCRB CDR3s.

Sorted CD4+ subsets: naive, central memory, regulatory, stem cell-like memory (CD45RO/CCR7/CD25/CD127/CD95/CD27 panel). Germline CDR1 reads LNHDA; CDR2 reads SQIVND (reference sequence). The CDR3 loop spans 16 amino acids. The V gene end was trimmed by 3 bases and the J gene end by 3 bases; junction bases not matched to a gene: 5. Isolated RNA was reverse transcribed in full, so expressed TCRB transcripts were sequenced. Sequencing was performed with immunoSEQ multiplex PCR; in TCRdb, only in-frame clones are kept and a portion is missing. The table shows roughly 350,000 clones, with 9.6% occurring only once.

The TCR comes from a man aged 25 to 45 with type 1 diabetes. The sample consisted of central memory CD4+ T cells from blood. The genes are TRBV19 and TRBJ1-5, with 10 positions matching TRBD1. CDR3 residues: CASSMGDRGFNQPQHF. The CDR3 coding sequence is TGTGCCAGTAGTATGGGGGACAGGGGCTTCAATCAGCCCCAGCATTTT.